Following are 23 T cell receptor beta chains from one sample sequenced in a study of early T cells in non-severe SARS-CoV-2 infection. MiXCR was run by TCRdb on the 5' RACE reads, yielding one entry per CDR3 protein. The sample carries tens of thousands of distinct CDR3 sequences, approximately 9% recorded once. The sequencing here drew on whole blood, taken at baseline. The receptor source for this set is an adult who was a healthcare worker with PCR-confirmed SARS-CoV-2 infection or an uninfected control (not recorded which).

This clonotype has a count of ten or more. V and J are TRBV5-1 and TRBJ2-5; 8 bases are shared with TRBD1. Trimming took 3 bases from V and 5 from J; bases not matched to a gene: 6. This CDR3 spans 14 amino acids. Germline assignment: CDR1 SGHRS and CDR2 YFSETQ. The chain's CDR3 is CASSSGGSEETQYF. The CDR3 region has the DNA TGCGCCAGCAGCTCAGGGGGCTCTGAGGAGACCCAGTACTTC.

The sample holds a few counts of this clonotype. CDR3 nucleotides: TGTGCCAGCAGCCGAACTATACCGGGCCAAGAGACCCAGTACTTC. This gives the protein CASSRTIPGQETQYF. The rearrangement joins TRBV7-6 to TRBJ2-5; no definite D call. The germline CDR1 and CDR2 sequences are SGHVS and FNYEAQ. The CDR3 totals 15 residues. V was clipped by 5 bases and J by 1 base, with 14 bases between them.

The chain links TRBV5-1 to TRBJ2-7; D is undetermined. V was pared by 0 bases and J by 0 bases, with 7 bases between. This CDR3 region has 14 residues. Germline CDR1 and CDR2: SGHRS and YFSETQ. In nucleotides, the CDR3 is TGCGCCAGCAGCTTGGAGGTAGCCTCCTACGAGCAGTACTTC. It is translated as CASSLEVASYEQYF.

The rearrangement links TRBV9 to TRBJ2-7, with 8 bases aligning to TRBD2. Trimming at V came to 0 bases and at J to 3 bases, leaving 2 bases not matched to a gene. The CDR3 loop spans 14 amino acids. Germline V gene lookup returns CDR1 SGDLS and CDR2 YYNGEE. The CDR3 is CASSVGTSLYEQYF. In DNA, the CDR3 is TGTGCCAGCAGCGTAGGGACTAGCCTCTACGAGCAGTACTTC.

This clonotype has ten or more counts. J is TRBJ2-1 and V is TRBV5-6; TRBD1 matches 7 bases. V lost 4 bases, J lost 6 bases, and 7 bases stayed unmatched. CDR1 SGHDT and CDR2 YYEEEE come from the germline V gene. This CDR3 contains 14 residues. In nucleotides, the CDR3 is TGTGCCAGCAGCCACGGGACAGCTATCAATGAGCAGTTCTTC. Encoded protein: CASSHGTAINEQFF.

This clonotype was seen a handful of times. This sequence joins TRBV6-5 and TRBJ1-5; D remains unclear. CDR3 length: 14 amino acids. Germline V CDR1 and CDR2: MNHEY, SVGAGI. The ends were cut back, 6 bases at V and 3 bases at J, with 12 bases in the middle. DNA of the CDR3: TGTGCCAGCAGCCAGACGAGGGTCAATCAGCCCCAGCATTTT. This codes for CASSQTRVNQPQHF.

The rearrangement links TRBV25-1 to TRBJ2-5, with 11 bases fitting TRBD1. The CDR3 runs to 15 residues. With 4 bases clipped from V and 1 base from J, the junction kept 2 bases outside the gene matches. CDR1 is MGHDK, CDR2 SYGVNS, per germline. The CDR3 DNA follows: TGTGCCAGCAGTGCTGGGACAGGGGGCCAAGAGACCCAGTACTTC. Translating gives CASSAGTGGQETQYF.

This clonotype was seen more than once but under ten times. The chain carries TRBV9 and TRBJ1-1, with a tentative D call TRBD1 (6 bases). The V gene lost 0 bases and the J gene lost 4 bases, with 10 bases spanning the gap. Germline CDR1 reads SGDLS; CDR2 reads YYNGEE. The CDR3 loop spans 14 amino acids. The CDR3 DNA reads as TGTGCCAGCAGCGTAGGGGACACCTTCACTGAAGCTTTCTTT. Encoded protein: CASSVGDTFTEAFF.

This clonotype was counted many times. This chain uses TRBV20-1 with TRBJ2-5; 11 nucleotides align to TRBD2. The CDR3 consists of 14 residues. CDR1 is DFQATT and CDR2 is SNEGSKA in the germline V gene (reference sequence). The V and J ends lost 1 base and 3 bases, in that order; junction bases with no gene match: 1. The CDR3 protein is CSARGLAGKETQYF. DNA of the CDR3: TGCAGTGCTAGAGGACTAGCGGGAAAAGAGACCCAGTACTTC.

This clonotype has a count of ten or more. V is TRBV7-2 and J is TRBJ1-2; D is ambiguous. The CDR3 has 13 amino acids. CDR1 SGHTA and CDR2 FQGNSA come from the germline V gene. Trimming took off 0 bases at V and 5 bases at J, with 7 bases between the two ends. CDR3 DNA: TGTGCCAGCAGCTTAGCGCTACAGTATGGCTACACCTTC. It translates to CASSLALQYGYTF.

This clonotype appeared a few times. The V call is TRBV7-6, the J call TRBJ2-7; the D is unclear. CDR1 and CDR2 from the germline V gene are SGHVS and FNYEAQ. Deletions cut 1 base from V and 3 bases from J, with 7 bases between. This CDR3 region has 13 residues. CDR3 coding DNA: TGTGCCAGCAGCTTAGATGCCCTCTACGAGCAGTACTTC. This sequence encodes CASSLDALYEQYF.

This clonotype was seen many times. V gene TRBV9 combines with J gene TRBJ1-5; D remains ambiguous. The V gene lost 0 bases and the J gene lost 3 bases, with 4 bases spanning the gap. The CDR3 has 13 residues. Germline CDR1 and CDR2: SGDLS and YYNGEE. The CDR3 DNA is TGTGCCAGCAGCGTAGGGCCCAATCAGCCCCAGCATTTT. Its translation is CASSVGPNQPQHF. Full variable domain (remainder filled in from reference TRBV9 and TRBJ1-5): DSGVTQTPKHLITATGQRVTLRCSPRSGDLSVYWYQQSLDQGLQFLIQYYNGEERAKGNILERFSAQQFPDLHSELNLSSLELGDSALYFCASSVGPNQPQHFGDGTRLSIL.

This clonotype was seen repeatedly, ten times or more. The chain combines TRBV10-3 with TRBJ2-7, with D perhaps TRBD2 (6 bases). CDR3 size: 12 residues. Trimming took 6 bases from V and 3 from J, leaving 9 bases between them. The germline V gene encodes CDR1 ENHRY and CDR2 SYGVKD. CDR3 nucleotides: TGTGCCATCAGCGACGGGAGCTACGAGCAGTACTTC. It translates to CAISDGSYEQYF.

This clonotype was seen many times. The rearrangement uses TRBV5-1 and TRBJ2-7; D may be TRBD1 (5 bases). The V end was cut by 4 bases, the J end by 2 bases, with 13 bases between. The CDR3 totals 14 residues. Germline CDR1 SGHRS, CDR2 YFSETQ. Here the CDR3 reads CASSPGHYAYEQYF. The CDR3 coding sequence is TGCGCCAGCAGCCCCGGACACTACGCCTACGAGCAGTACTTC.

This clonotype was seen a few times. The chain recombines TRBV4-1 with TRBJ2-7; TRBD1 aligns across 8 bases. Looked up from germline, CDR1 is MGHRA and CDR2 is YSYEKL. V dropped 0 bases and J dropped 3; count of bases not matched to a gene: 10. This CDR3 comprises 17 residues. CDR3 nucleotide sequence: TGCGCCAGCAGCCAAGAAGCGGCGACAGGGGTGAGCTACGAGCAGTACTTC. It is translated as CASSQEAATGVSYEQYF.

This clonotype has only a few counts. The CDR3 coding sequence is TGTGCCAGCAGCCTTGGACCAGCTAATTCACCCCTCCACTTT. Translated: CASSLGPANSPLHF. The chain combines TRBV7-6 with TRBJ1-6; no firm D call. This CDR3 region has 14 residues. The germline V gene encodes CDR1 SGHVS and CDR2 FNYEAQ. The V and J ends lost 5 bases and 6 bases respectively, with 11 bases between them.

The chain combines TRBV6-1 with TRBJ1-4; D is undetermined. The length of the CDR3 is 15 residues. Trimming took off 0 bases at V and 5 bases at J, with 10 bases between the two ends. Germline CDR1 reads MNHNS; CDR2 reads SASEGT. CDR3 sequence: CASSEARLGNEKLFF. CDR3 DNA: TGTGCCAGCAGTGAAGCCCGGTTGGGGAATGAAAAACTGTTTTTT.

The chain employs TRBV27 and TRBJ2-7; TRBD1 aligns across 7 bases. CDR1 and CDR2 from the germline V gene are MNHEY and SMNVEV (reference sequence). The CDR3 runs 14 residues. Trimming at V came to 8 bases and at J to 3 bases, leaving 10 bases not matched to a gene. The CDR3 spells CASHPRDRYYEQYF. The CDR3 region has the DNA TGTGCCAGCCACCCTCGGGACAGATACTACGAGCAGTACTTC.

The chain joins TRBV4-1 to TRBJ2-3; D is uncertain. The germline CDR1 and CDR2 sequences are MGHRA and YSYEKL. There are 16 residues in the CDR3. The V gene lost 1 base and the J gene lost 0 bases, with 11 bases spanning the gap. The DNA for the CDR3 is TGCGCCAGCAGCCAAGTCAACTTGGTTAGCACAGATACGCAGTATTTT. It is translated as CASSQVNLVSTDTQYF.

This chain links TRBV7-6 with TRBJ2-3, with TRBD1 matching 7 bases. Germline loops: CDR1 SGHVS, CDR2 FNYEAQ. This CDR3 comprises 15 residues. J gave up 5 bases and V 3 bases, and 8 bases lay outside the gene matches. The CDR3 reads CASSFGQEPGDTQYF. CDR3 sequence (DNA): TGTGCCAGCAGCTTTGGACAGGAACCGGGAGATACGCAGTATTTT.

This clonotype appeared a few times. The chain is built from TRBV11-2 and TRBJ1-4; D might be TRBD1 (5 bases). Germline CDR1 reads SGHAT; CDR2 reads FQNNGV. The CDR3 length is 16 residues. V was shortened by 4 bases and J by 6 bases, with 18 bases between the two germline ends. CDR3 in amino acids: CASSWQTGDADEKLFF. The CDR3 nucleotides read TGTGCCAGCAGCTGGCAAACTGGGGACGCGGATGAAAAACTGTTTTTT. The full variable domain, its missing parts supplied by reference TRBV11-2 and TRBJ1-4, is EAGVAQSPRYKIIEKRQSVAFWCNPISGHATLYWYQQILGQGPKLLIQFQNNGVVDDSQLPKDRFSAERLKGVDSTLKIQPAKLEDSAVYLCASSWQTGDADEKLFFGSGTQLSVL.

This clonotype has ten or more counts. This chain uses TRBV7-6 with TRBJ2-6; possible D gene TRBD2, 6 bases. The CDR3 has 17 amino acids. Trimming removed 4 bases from V and 3 bases from J, with 16 bases in between. From germline, CDR1 is SGHVS and CDR2 FNYEAQ. The CDR3, as DNA: TGTGCCAGCAGCTCCATGGCGGGGCGAAGTGGGGCCAACGTCCTGACTTTC. This gives the protein CASSSMAGRSGANVLTF. The variable domain in full, completed from reference TRBV7-6 and TRBJ2-6, reads GAGVSQSPRYKVTKRGQDVALRCDPISGHVSLYWYRQALGQGPEFLTYFNYEAQQDKSGLPNDRFSAERPEGSISTLTIQRTEQRDSAMYRCASSSMAGRSGANVLTFGAGSRLTVL.

The chain recombines TRBV7-9 with TRBJ2-1; no firm D call. The length of the CDR3 is 14 residues. Germline V gives CDR1 SEHNR, CDR2 FQNEAQ (reference sequence). Trimming removed 5 bases from V and 2 bases from J, with 10 bases in between. The CDR3 region is CASSAGPPYNEQFF. CDR3 DNA sequence: TGTGCCAGCAGCGCCGGACCTCCCTACAATGAGCAGTTCTTC.